This T cell receptor (beta chain) was retrieved from a study of early T cells in non-severe SARS-CoV-2 infection. Study information: Sequencing input comprised bulk RNA from unsorted whole blood; chain pairing was not available.

Unique molecular identifiers (one per individual cDNA molecule) were attached. TCRdb recomputed calls from the 5' RACE reads with MiXCR, one row per CDR3 protein. The repertoire consists of roughly 75,000 distinct CDR3 sequences, with roughly a sixth occurring once and the leading ten covering roughly 3%. Trimming took 3 bases from V and 2 from J; bases not matched to a gene: 3. There are 13 residues in the CDR3. Germline lookup yields CDR1 DFQATT and CDR2 SNEGSKA (reference sequence). General study results and limits: Sequences matched to VDJdb favored anti-spike CD8 responses, while private and CD4 specificities were missed.

With respect to this clonotype: Its cognate antigen is unknown.

The sequencing sample was made of whole blood. The TCR originated in an adult who was a healthcare worker with PCR-confirmed SARS-CoV-2 infection or an uninfected control (not recorded which). This rearrangement joins TRBV20-1 to TRBJ1-1, with 7 nucleotides matching TRBD1. CDR3 nucleotide sequence: TGCAGTGCTAGGGGACAGACCAACACTGAAGCTTTCTTT. Protein product: CSARGQTNTEAFF.